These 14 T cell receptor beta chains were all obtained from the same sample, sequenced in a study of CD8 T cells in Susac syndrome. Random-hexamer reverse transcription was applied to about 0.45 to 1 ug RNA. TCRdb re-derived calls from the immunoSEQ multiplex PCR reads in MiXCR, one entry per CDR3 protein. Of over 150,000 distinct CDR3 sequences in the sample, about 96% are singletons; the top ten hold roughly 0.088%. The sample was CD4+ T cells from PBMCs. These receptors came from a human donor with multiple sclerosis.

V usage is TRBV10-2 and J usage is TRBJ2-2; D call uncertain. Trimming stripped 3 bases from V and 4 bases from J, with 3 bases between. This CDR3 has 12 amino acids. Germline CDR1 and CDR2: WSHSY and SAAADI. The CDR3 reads CASSDVTGELFF. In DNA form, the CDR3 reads TGCGCCAGCAGTGATGTCACCGGGGAGCTGTTTTTT.

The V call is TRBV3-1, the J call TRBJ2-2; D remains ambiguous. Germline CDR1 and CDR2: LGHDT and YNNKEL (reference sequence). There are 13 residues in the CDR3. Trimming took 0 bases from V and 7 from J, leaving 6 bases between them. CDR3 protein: CASSQDVDGELFF. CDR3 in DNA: TGTGCCAGCAGCCAAGACGTTGACGGGGAGCTGTTTTTT.

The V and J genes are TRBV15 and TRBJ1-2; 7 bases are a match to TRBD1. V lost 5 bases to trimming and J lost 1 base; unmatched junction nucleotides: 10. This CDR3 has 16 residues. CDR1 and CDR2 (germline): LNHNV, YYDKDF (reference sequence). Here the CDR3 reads CATSDRNRGLNYGYTF. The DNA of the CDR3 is TGTGCCACCAGCGACCGCAACAGGGGCCTTAACTATGGCTACACCTTC. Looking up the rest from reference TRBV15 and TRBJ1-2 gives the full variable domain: DAMVIQNPRYQVTQFGKPVTLSCSQTLNHNVMYWYQQKSSQAPKLLFHYYDKDFNNEADTPDNFQSRRPNTSFCFLDIRSPGLGDTAMYLCATSDRNRGLNYGYTFGSGTRLTVV.

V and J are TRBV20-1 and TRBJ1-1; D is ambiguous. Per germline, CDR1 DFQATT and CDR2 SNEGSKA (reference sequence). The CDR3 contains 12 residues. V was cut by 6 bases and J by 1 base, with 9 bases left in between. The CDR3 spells CSAEAWNTEAFF. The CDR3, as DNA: TGCAGTGCCGAGGCGTGGAACACTGAAGCTTTCTTT.

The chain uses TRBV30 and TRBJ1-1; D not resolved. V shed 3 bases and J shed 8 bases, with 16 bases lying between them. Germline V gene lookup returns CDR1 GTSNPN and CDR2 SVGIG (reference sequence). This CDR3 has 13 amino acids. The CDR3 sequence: CAWRENQRHEAFF. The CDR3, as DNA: TGTGCCTGGAGGGAGAATCAACGTCACGAAGCTTTCTTT.

CDR3 residues: CSASIRSNQPQHF. CDR3 in DNA: TGCAGTGCTAGTATTAGGAGTAATCAGCCCCAGCATTTT. The chain joins TRBV20-1 to TRBJ1-5, with D hard to call. The V end was cut by 3 bases, the J end by 4 bases, with 10 bases between. Germline CDR1 is DFQATT and CDR2 is SNEGSKA (reference sequence). This CDR3 contains 13 residues.

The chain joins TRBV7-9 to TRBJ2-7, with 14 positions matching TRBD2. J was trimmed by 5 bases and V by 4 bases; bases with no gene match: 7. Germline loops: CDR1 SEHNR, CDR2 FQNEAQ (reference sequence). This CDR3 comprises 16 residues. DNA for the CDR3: TGTGCCAGCAGCTCCCTTCGACTAGCGGGAGGGGACGAGCAGTACTTC. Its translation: CASSSLRLAGGDEQYF.

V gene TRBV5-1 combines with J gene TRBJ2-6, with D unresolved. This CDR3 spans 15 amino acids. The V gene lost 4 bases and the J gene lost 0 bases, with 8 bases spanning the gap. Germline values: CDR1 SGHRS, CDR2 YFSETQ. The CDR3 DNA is TGCGCCAGCAGCGCCGCCAACTCTGGGGCCAACGTCCTGACTTTC. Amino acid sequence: CASSAANSGANVLTF.

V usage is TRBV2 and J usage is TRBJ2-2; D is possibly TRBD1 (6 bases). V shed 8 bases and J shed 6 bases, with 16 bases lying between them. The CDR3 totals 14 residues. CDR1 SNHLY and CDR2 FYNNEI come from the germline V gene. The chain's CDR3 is CASGPTGPAGELFF. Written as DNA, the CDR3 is TGTGCCAGCGGCCCTACAGGGCCGGCCGGGGAGCTGTTTTTT.

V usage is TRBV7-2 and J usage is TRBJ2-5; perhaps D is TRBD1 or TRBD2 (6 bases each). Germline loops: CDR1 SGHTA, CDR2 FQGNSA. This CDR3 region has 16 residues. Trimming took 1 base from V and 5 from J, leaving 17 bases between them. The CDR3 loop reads CASSLVPPGAGETQYF. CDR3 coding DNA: TGTGCCAGCAGCTTAGTCCCGCCGGGGGCAGGGGAGACCCAGTACTTC.

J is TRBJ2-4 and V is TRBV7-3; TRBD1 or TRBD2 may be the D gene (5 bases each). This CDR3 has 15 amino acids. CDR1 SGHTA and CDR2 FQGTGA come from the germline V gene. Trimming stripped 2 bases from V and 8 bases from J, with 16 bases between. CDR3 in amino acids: CASSLLRAGTDIQYF. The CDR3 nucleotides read TGTGCCAGCAGCTTACTGAGGGCAGGGACCGACATTCAGTACTTC. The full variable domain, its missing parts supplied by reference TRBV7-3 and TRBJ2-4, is GAGVSQTPSNKVTEKGKYVELRCDPISGHTALYWYRQSLGQGPEFLIYFQGTGAADDSGLPNDRFFAVRPEGSVSTLKIQRTERGDSAVYLCASSLLRAGTDIQYFGAGTRLSVL.

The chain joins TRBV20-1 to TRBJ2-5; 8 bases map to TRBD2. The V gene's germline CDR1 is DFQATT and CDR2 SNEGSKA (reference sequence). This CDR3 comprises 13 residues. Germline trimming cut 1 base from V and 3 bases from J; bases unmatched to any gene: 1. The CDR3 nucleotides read TGCAGTGCTAGAGCACTAGCGGAAGAGACCCAGTACTTC. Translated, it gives CSARALAEETQYF.

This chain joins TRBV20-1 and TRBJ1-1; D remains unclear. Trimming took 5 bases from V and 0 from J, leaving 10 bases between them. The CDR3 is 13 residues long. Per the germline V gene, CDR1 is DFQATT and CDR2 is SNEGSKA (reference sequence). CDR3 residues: CSASYQVNTEAFF. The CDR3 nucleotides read TGCAGTGCTTCTTACCAGGTGAACACTGAAGCTTTCTTT.

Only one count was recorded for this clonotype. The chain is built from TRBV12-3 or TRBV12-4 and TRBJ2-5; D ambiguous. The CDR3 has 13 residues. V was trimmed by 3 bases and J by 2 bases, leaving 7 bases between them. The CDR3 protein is CASSLRRQETQYF. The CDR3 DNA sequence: TGTGCCAGCAGTTTGAGAAGGCAAGAGACCCAGTACTTC.